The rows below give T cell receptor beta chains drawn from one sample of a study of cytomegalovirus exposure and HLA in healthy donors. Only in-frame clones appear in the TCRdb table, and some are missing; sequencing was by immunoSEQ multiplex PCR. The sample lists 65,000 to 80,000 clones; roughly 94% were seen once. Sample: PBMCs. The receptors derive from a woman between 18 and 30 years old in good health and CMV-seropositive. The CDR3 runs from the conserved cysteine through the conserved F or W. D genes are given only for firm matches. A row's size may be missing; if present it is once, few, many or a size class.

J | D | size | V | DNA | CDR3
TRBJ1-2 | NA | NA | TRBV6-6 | TGTGCCAGCAGTTGGGGAGGGAATTCTACCTTC | CASSWGGNSTF
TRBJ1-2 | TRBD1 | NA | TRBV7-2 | TGTGCCAGCAGCCCATATCATGCGGGCCGACAGGGGCCTGGCTACACCTTC | CASSPYHAGRQGPGYTF
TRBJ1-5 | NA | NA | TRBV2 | TGTGCCAGCATTCTCCCGGGTCCTCTAGCACAGCCCCAGCATTTT | CASILPGPLAQPQHF
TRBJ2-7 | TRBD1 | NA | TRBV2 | TGTGCCAGCAGGCCAGGACAGGGTGTAACCTACGAGCAGTACTTC | CASRPGQGVTYEQYF
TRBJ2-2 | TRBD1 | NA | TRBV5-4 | TGTGCCAGCAGCTTGGATAGGGGGCCAGGTATCGGGGAGCTGTTTTTT | CASSLDRGPGIGELFF
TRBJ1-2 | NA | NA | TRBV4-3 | TGCGCCAGCAGCCACCCGGGACAAAGTAACTATGGCTACACCTTC | CASSHPGQSNYGYTF
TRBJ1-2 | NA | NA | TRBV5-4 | TGTGCCAGCAGCGGGAGCCTTTGGGGAGGCTACACCTTC | CASSGSLWGGYTF
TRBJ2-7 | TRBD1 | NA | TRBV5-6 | TGTGCCAGCAGCGGGACAGTTAGCTCCTACGAGCAGTACTTC | CASSGTVSSYEQYF
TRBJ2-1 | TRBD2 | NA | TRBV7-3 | TGTGCCAGCAGCTTTTCCCCACCGCGGGGGAATGAGCAGTTCTTC | CASSFSPPRGNEQFF
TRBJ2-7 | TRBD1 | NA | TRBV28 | TGTGCCAGCAGTTCCTACGACAGGGTCCTTATTAACTACGAGCAGTACTTC | CASSSYDRVLINYEQYF
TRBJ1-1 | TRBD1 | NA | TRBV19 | TGTGCCAGTAGACCGACAGGGGGATTGGACACTGAAGCTTTCTTT | CASRPTGGLDTEAFF
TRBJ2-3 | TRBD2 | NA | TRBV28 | TGTGCCAGCACTCGCCACGTCCGGACTAGCGGGAGAAATACGCAGTATTTT | CASTRHVRTSGRNTQYF
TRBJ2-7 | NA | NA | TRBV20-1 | TGCAGTGCTAGAGGTGGGCACGAGCAGTACTTC | CSARGGHEQYF
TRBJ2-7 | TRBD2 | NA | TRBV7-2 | TGTGCCAGCAGCTTAGGACTAGCCTCCTACGAGCAGTACTTC | CASSLGLASYEQYF
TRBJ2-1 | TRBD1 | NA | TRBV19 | TGTGCCAGTAGGAAACAGGGGCGGGCGAAGGGTGAGCAGTTCTTC | CASRKQGRAKGEQFF
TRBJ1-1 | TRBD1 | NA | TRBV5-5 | TGTGCCAGCAGCTTGGGACCAGGGGGTGGGCGAGCTTTCTTT | CASSLGPGGGRAFF
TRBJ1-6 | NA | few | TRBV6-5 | TGTGCCAGCAGTTACCAGAGGCCGTCTAATTCACCCCTCCACTTT | CASSYQRPSNSPLHF
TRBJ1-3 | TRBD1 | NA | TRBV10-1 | TGCGCCAGCAGTGAGTCCAAAGACAGGGAGAGAGGGGCTGGAAACACCATATATTTT | CASSESKDRERGAGNTIYF
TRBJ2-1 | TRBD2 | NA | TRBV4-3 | TGCGCCAGCAGCGCGACCCTCGGACTAGCGGGGGGGCCTCGGAATTGGAATGAGCAGTTCTTC | CASSATLGLAGGPRNWNEQFF
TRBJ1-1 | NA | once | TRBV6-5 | TGTGCCAGCAGCCGGGATTACACTGAAGCTTTCTTT | CASSRDYTEAFF
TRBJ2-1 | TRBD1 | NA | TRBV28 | TGTGCCAGCAGTCCCCTCGACAGGGTTGATATGGGGAATGAGCAGTTCTTC | CASSPLDRVDMGNEQFF
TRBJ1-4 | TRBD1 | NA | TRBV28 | TGTGCCAGCAGTCGGGACAGGGATAATGAAAAACTGTTTTTT | CASSRDRDNEKLFF
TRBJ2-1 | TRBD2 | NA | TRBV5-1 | TGCGCCAGCAGCTTGTTCCAGCTAGCGGGAGGGGACAATGAGCAGTTCTTC | CASSLFQLAGGDNEQFF
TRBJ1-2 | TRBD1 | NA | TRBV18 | TGTGCCAGCTCACCACCGTTGCCCAACCGGGACAGTCCCTCAGCTAACTATGGCTACACCTTC | CASSPPLPNRDSPSANYGYTF
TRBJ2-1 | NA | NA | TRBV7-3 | TGTGCCAGCAGCTCCTACGGGACTGTAAATGAGCAGTTCTTC | CASSSYGTVNEQFF
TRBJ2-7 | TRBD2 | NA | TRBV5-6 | TGTGCCAGCAGCTTTTGGTCGGGACTAGCCTACGAGCAGTACTTC | CASSFWSGLAYEQYF
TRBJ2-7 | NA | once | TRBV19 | TGTGCCAGTAGTATTCAGGGCTACGAGCAGTACTTC | CASSIQGYEQYF
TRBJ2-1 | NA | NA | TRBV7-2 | TGTGCCAGCAGCTTAGTTCGCAATGAGCAGTTCTTC | CASSLVRNEQFF
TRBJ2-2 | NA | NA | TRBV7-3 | TGTGCCAGCAGCTTCAGTGCGAACACCGGGGAGCTGTTTTTT | CASSFSANTGELFF
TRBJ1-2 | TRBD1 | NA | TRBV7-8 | TGTGCCAGCAGCCAATCAGGGGGCCGGGGCTACACCTTC | CASSQSGGRGYTF
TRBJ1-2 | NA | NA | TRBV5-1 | TGCGCCAGCAGCGCCGGACAGTTTTATGGCTACACCTTC | CASSAGQFYGYTF
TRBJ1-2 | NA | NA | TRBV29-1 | TGCAGCGTCGCCTTCACAAGTTACTATGGCTACACCTTC | CSVAFTSYYGYTF
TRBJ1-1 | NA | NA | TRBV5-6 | TGTGCCAGCAGCCGGGTTCAGGGCGTAACTGAAGCTTTCTTT | CASSRVQGVTEAFF
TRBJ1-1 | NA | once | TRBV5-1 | TGCGCCAGCTTAAAGGAAGGGGGAACTGAAGCTTTCTTT | CASLKEGGTEAFF
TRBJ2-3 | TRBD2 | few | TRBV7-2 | TGTGCCAGCAGCCCTGGGACTAGCCGGCTTGATACGCAGTATTTT | CASSPGTSRLDTQYF
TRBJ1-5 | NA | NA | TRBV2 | TGTGCCAGCAGTGTACAGGGAACGGGCAATCAGCCCCAGCATTTT | CASSVQGTGNQPQHF
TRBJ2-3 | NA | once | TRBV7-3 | TGTGCCAGCAGCTCAGATGGGAGCGAAGGAGATACGCAGTATTTT | CASSSDGSEGDTQYF
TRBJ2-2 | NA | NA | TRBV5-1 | TGCGCCAGCAGCTTTTCAGCGAACACCGGGGAGCTGTTTTTT | CASSFSANTGELFF
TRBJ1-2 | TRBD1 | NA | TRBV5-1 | TGCGCCAGCAGCTTGGAATCCAGGACAGGGAATGGCTACACCTTC | CASSLESRTGNGYTF
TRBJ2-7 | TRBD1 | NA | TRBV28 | TGTGCCAGCAGTCTCGGGACAGTTGGGGGCTACGAGCAGTACTTC | CASSLGTVGGYEQYF
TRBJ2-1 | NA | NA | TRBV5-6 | TGTGCCAGCAGCGCTACCTACAATGAGCAGTTCTTC | CASSATYNEQFF
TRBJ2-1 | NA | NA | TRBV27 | TGTGCCAGCAGTATCTTAGCGAGCTCCTACAATGAGCAGTTCTTC | CASSILASSYNEQFF
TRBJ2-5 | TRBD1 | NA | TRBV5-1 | TGCGCCAGCAGCTTGGCTCAACAGGGGGCAGGGGAGACCCAGTACTTC | CASSLAQQGAGETQYF
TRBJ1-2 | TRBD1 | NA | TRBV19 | TGTGCCAGCTCGGTGGGGACAGGGCCGGGGGACTATGGCTACACCTTC | CASSVGTGPGDYGYTF
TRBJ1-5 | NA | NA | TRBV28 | TGTGCCAGCAGTTTATATGGAGATAGCAATCAGCCCCAGCATTTT | CASSLYGDSNQPQHF
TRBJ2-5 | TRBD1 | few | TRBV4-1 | TGCGCCAGCAGTCTAACCCAGGGGGCAGAGACCCAGTACTTC | CASSLTQGAETQYF
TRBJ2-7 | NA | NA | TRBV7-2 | TGTGCCAGCAGCTTAGCGGGAGGCCTTACCTACGAGCAGTACTTC | CASSLAGGLTYEQYF
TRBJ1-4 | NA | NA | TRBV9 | TGTGCCAGCAGCCCCGGTCCGGTTGCAACTAATGAAAAACTGTTTTTT | CASSPGPVATNEKLFF
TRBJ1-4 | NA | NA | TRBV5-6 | TGTGCCAGCAGCTTCGGGGGGGGACATGAAAAACTGTTTTTT | CASSFGGGHEKLFF
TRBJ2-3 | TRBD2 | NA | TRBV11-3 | TGTGCCAGCAGCTTAGTAGCGGGGGCCACAGATACGCAGTATTTT | CASSLVAGATDTQYF
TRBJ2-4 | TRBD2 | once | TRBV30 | TGTGCCTGGATGCGGGAGGTAGGGGTCAAGGTCATAGCCAAAAACATTCAGTACTTC | CAWMREVGVKVIAKNIQYF